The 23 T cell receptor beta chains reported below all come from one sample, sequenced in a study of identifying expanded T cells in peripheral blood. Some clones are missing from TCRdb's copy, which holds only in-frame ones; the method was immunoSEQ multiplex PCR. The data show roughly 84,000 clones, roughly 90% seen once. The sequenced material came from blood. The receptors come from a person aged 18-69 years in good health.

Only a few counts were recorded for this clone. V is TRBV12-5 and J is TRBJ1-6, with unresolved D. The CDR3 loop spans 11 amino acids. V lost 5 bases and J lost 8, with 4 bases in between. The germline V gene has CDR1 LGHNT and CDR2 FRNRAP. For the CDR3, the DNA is TGTGCTAGTGGTCCTTATTCACCCCTCCACTTT. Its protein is CASGPYSPLHF.

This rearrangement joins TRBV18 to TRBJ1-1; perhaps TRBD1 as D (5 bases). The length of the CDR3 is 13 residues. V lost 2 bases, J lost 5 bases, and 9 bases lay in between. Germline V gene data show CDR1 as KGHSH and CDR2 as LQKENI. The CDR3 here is CASSPSHRTEAFF. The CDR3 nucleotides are TGTGCCAGCTCACCATCCCACAGGACTGAAGCTTTCTTT.

This CDR3 is CASSRTGTGNTETQYF. The DNA for the CDR3 is TGTGCCAGCAGCCGGACCGGGACAGGGAATACAGAGACCCAGTACTTC. The V call is TRBV21-1, the J call TRBJ2-5; TRBD1, as called in the table, went unchecked against the DNA. TRBV21-1 is a recognized pseudogene. The CDR3 covers 16 residues.

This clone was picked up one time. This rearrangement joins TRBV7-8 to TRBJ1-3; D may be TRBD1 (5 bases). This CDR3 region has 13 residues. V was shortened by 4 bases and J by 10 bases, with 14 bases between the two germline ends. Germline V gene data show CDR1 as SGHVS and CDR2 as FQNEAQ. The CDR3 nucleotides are TGTGCCAGCAGCTCAGACAGCAGTGGAACCATATATTTT. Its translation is CASSSDSSGTIYF.

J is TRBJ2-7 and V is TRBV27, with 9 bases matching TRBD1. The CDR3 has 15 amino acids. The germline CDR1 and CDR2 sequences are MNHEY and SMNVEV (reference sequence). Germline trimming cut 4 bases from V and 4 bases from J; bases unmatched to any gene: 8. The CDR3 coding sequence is TGTGCCAGCAGTTGGTCCGGGACAGGGCGGTACGAGCAGTACTTC. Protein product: CASSWSGTGRYEQYF.

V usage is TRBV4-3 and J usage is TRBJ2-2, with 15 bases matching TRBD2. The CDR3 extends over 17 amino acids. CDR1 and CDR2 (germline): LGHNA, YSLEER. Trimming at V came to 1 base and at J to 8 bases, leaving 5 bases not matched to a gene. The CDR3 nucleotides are TGCGCCAGCAGCCAAGTAGGACTAGCGGGAGGGACTGGGGAGCTGTTTTTT. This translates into CASSQVGLAGGTGELFF.

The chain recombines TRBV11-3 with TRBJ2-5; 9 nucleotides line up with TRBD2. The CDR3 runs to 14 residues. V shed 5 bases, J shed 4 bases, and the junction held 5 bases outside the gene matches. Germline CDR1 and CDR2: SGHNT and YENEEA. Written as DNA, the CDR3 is TGTGCCAGCAGCCGTAGCGGGAGCCGAGAGACCCAGTACTTC. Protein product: CASSRSGSRETQYF.

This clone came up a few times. CDR3 loop: CSARTPYGYTF. The CDR3 DNA reads as TGCAGTGCTAGGACACCCTACGGCTACACCTTC. The V and J genes are TRBV20-1 and TRBJ1-2; D is uncertain. Trimming pared 3 bases from V and 8 bases from J, leaving 10 bases between. This CDR3 is built from 11 residues. CDR1 is DFQATT and CDR2 is SNEGSKA in the germline V gene (reference sequence).

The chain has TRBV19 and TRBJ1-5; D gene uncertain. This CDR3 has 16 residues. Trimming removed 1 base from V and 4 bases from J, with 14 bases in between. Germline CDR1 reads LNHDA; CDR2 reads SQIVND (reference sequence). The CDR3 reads CASSIGEGRRNQPQHF. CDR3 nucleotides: TGTGCCAGTAGTATAGGGGAGGGTCGAAGAAATCAGCCCCAGCATTTT.

The CDR3 coding sequence is TGTGCCAGCTCACCTGGGACTATCTGGGGTGAGCAGTTCTTC. Translating it yields CASSPGTIWGEQFF. The genes are TRBV18 and TRBJ2-1; TRBD2 matches 7 bases. Germline CDR1 KGHSH, CDR2 LQKENI. J was trimmed by 9 bases and V by 3 bases; bases with no gene match: 8. This CDR3 has 14 residues.

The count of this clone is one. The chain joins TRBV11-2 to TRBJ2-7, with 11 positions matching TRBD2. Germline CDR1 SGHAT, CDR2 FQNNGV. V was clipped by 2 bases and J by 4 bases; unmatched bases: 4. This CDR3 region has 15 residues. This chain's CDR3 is CASSLPGTSGYEQYF. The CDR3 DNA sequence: TGTGCCAGCAGCTTACCCGGGACTAGCGGTTACGAGCAGTACTTC.

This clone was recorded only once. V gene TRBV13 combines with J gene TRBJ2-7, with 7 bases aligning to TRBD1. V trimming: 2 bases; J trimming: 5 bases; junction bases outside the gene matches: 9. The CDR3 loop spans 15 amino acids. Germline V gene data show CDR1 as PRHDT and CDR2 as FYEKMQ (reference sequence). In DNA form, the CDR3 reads TGTGCCAGCAGCTTAACTCGGGACAGTCACGACGAGCAGTACTTC. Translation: CASSLTRDSHDEQYF.

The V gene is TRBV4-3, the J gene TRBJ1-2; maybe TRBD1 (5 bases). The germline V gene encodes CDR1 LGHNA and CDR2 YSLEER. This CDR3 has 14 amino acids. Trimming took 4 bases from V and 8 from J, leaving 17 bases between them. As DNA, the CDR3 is TGCGCCAGCAGCCCTCAACCAGGGTCAAGGGGCTACACCTTC. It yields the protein CASSPQPGSRGYTF.

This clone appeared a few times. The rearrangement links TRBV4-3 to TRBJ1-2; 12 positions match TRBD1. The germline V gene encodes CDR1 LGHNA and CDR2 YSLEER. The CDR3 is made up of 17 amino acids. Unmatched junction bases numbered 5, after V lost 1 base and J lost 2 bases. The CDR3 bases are TGCGCCAGCAGCCAAGTAGGGACAGGGGGCGTCAACTATGGCTACACCTTC. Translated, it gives CASSQVGTGGVNYGYTF.

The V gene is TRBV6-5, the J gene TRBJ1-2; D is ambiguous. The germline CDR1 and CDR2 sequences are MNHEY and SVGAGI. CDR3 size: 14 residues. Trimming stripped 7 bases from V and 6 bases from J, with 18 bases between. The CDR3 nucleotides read TGTGCCAGCACCCAAGCAGGAGAGGGCCATGGCTACACCTTC. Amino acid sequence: CASTQAGEGHGYTF.

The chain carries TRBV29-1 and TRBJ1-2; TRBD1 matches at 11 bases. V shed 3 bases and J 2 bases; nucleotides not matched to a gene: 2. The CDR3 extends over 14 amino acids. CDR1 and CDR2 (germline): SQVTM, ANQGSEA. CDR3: CSVDRTGGNYGYTF. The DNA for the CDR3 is TGCAGCGTTGATCGGACAGGGGGCAACTATGGCTACACCTTC.

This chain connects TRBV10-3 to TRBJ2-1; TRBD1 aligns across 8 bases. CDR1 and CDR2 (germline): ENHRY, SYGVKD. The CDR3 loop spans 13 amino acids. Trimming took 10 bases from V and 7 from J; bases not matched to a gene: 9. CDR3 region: CASLDRATNEQFF. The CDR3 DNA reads TGTGCCAGCCTGGACAGGGCAACGAATGAGCAGTTCTTC.

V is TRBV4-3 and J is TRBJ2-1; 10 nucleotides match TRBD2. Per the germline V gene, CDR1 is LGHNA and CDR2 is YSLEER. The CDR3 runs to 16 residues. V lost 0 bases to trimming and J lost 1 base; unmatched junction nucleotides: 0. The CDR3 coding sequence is TGCGCCAGCAGCCAAGAAGCGGGAGGGTCCTACAATGAGCAGTTCTTC. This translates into CASSQEAGGSYNEQFF.

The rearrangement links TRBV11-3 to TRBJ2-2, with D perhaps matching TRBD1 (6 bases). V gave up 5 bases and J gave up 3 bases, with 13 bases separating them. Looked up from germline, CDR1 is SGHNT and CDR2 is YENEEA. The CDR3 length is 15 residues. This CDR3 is CASSHKRTDTGELFF. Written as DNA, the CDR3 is TGTGCCAGCAGCCACAAGAGGACAGACACCGGGGAGCTGTTTTTT. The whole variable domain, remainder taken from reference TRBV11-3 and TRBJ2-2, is EAGVVQSPRYKIIEKKQPVAFWCNPISGHNTLYWYLQNLGQGPELLIRYENEEAVDDSQLPKDRFSAERLKGVDSTLKIQPAELGDSAVYLCASSHKRTDTGELFFGEGSRLTVL.

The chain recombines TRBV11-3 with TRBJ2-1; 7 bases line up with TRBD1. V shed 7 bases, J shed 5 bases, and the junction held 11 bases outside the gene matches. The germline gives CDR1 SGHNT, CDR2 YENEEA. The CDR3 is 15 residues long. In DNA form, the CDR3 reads TGTGCCAGCATCAACCAAGGACAGGCCAACAATGAGCAGTTCTTC. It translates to CASINQGQANNEQFF.

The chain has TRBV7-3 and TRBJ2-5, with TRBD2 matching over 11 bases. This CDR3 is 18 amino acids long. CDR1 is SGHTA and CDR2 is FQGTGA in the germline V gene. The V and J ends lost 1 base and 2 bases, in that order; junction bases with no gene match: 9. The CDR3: CASSLSSLAGGGQETQYF. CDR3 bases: TGTGCCAGCAGCTTAAGTTCGCTAGCGGGAGGAGGACAAGAGACCCAGTACTTC.

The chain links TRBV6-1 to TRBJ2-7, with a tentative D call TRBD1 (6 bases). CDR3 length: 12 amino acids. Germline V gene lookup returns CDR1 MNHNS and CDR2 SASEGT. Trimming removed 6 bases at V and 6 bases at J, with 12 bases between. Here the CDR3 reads CASSLQGREQYF. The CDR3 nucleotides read TGTGCCAGCAGCCTACAGGGACGCGAGCAGTACTTC.

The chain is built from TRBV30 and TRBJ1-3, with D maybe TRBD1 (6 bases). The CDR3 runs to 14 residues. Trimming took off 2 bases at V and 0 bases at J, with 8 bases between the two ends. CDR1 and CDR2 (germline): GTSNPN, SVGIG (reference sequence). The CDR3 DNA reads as TGTGCCTGGAGTACAGGGATCTCTGGAAACACCATATATTTT. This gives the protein CAWSTGISGNTIYF. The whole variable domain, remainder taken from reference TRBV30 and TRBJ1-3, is SQTIHQWPATLVQPVGSPLSLECTVEGTSNPNLYWYRQAAGRGLQLLFYSVGIGQISSEVPQNLSASRPQDRQFILSSKKLLLSDSGFYLCAWSTGISGNTIYFGEGSWLTVV.